A selection of T cell receptor beta chains follows, all from one sample in a study of blood T cell repertoires in COVID-19. Profiled with immunoSEQ multiplex PCR; TCRdb holds only in-frame clones, not every one. The table records around 31,000 clones, roughly nine tenths of them present only once. The sequenced material came from peripheral blood. Source of these receptors: a human donor with active COVID-19. The donor label of this sample is uncertain. CDR3s include the opening cysteine and the closing phenylalanine or tryptophan. Each record gives: V gene, D gene, J gene, clone size, CDR3 protein, CDR3 DNA. The D gene is left open where the match is weak. Clone size is given for some rows only: seen once, a few or many times, or a class if the clone is expanded.

>TRBV21-1|.|TRBJ2-2|.
CASSIPCGELFF
TGTGCCAGCAGCATCCCGTGCGGGGAGCTGTTTTTT
>TRBV4-1|.|TRBJ1-4|.
CASSPQGRGEKLFF
TGCGCCAGCAGCCCGCAGGGGCGGGGGGAAAAACTGTTTTTT
>TRBV24-1|TRBD1|TRBJ2-1|once
CATSDPGTGGNEQFF
TGTGCCACCAGTGACCCCGGGACAGGGGGTAATGAGCAGTTCTTC
>TRBV7-8|.|TRBJ2-7|.
CASSPRTSPYEQYF
TGTGCCAGCAGCCCTAGGACAAGTCCCTACGAGCAGTACTTC
>TRBV7-6|.|TRBJ2-7|.
CASSLEPQTYEQYF
TGTGCCAGCAGCTTAGAGCCACAGACCTACGAGCAGTACTTC
>TRBV7-6|TRBD2|TRBJ2-7|few
CASSAGAGLGGYEQYF
TGTGCCAGCAGCGCTGGTGCGGGACTAGGGGGGTACGAGCAGTACTTC
>TRBV7-8|.|TRBJ1-1|.
CASSRISDTEAFF
TGTGCCAGCAGCCGAATCTCGGACACTGAAGCTTTCTTT
>TRBV4-3|TRBD2|TRBJ2-1|.
CASSQAVSLGGDEQFF
TGCGCCAGCAGCCAAGCGGTCTCCCTCGGGGGGGATGAGCAGTTCTTC
>TRBV9|.|TRBJ1-3|.
CASTARSGNTIYF
TGTGCCAGCACCGCGAGGTCTGGAAACACCATATATTTT
>TRBV28|TRBD1|TRBJ1-2|.
CASNPQPTGVYGYTF
TGTGCCAGCAACCCCCAGCCAACAGGGGTCTATGGCTACACCTTC
>TRBV9|.|TRBJ1-3|.
CASSVASGAGNTIYF
TGTGCCAGCAGCGTAGCCTCGGGGGCTGGAAACACCATATATTTT
>TRBV4-1|.|TRBJ1-1|.
CASSQDGGSLTKLFF
TGCGCCAGCAGCCAAGATGGCGGGTCTCTGACGAAGCTTTTCTTT
>TRBV11-1|TRBD1|TRBJ2-3|.
CASSSGGFTDTQYF
TGTGCCAGCAGCTCAGGGGGCTTCACAGATACGCAGTATTTT
>TRBV7-6|.|TRBJ2-3|.
CASSTWTDSTQYF
TGTGCCAGCAGCACATGGACGGACTCTACGCAGTATTTT
>TRBV7-9|.|TRBJ2-5|.
CASSLREIRQETQYF
TGTGCCAGCAGCTTAAGAGAGATAAGACAAGAGACCCAGTACTTC
>TRBV18|.|TRBJ2-2|.
CASSPPSASSTGELFF
TGTGCCAGCTCACCACCCAGCGCCAGCAGTACCGGGGAGCTGTTTTTT
>TRBV18|TRBD1|TRBJ1-3|few
CASSPIQGADYF
TGTGCCAGCTCACCAATCCAGGGGGCGGATTATTTT
>TRBV25-1|.|TRBJ1-2|.
CASSEYGSGEGGYTF
TGTGCCAGCAGTGAATATGGATCTGGGGAGGGAGGCTACACCTTC
>TRBV5-6|.|TRBJ2-7|.
CASSRGLNYEQYF
TGTGCCAGCAGCCGTGGACTAAACTACGAGCAGTACTTC
>TRBV5-1|TRBD1|TRBJ2-3|once
CASSSGTGADTQYF
TGCGCCAGCAGCTCCGGGACAGGTGCAGATACGCAGTATTTT
>TRBV3-1/TRBV3-2|TRBD2|TRBJ2-1|.
CASSQWGRGAYNEQFF
TGTGCCAGCAGCCAATGGGGACGGGGGGCCTACAATGAGCAGTTCTTC
>TRBV2|TRBD2|TRBJ2-7|.
CASSPEVAGAGEQYF
TGTGCCAGCAGTCCCGAAGTAGCGGGAGCGGGTGAGCAGTACTTC
>TRBV24-1|TRBD2|TRBJ2-3|.
CATSDQDTGGTNTQYF
TGTGCCACCAGTGATCAGGATACGGGAGGTACAAATACGCAGTATTTT
>TRBV5-1|TRBD1|TRBJ2-3|.
CASSLRGTGDTDTQYF
TGCGCCAGCAGCTTGCGCGGGACAGGGGACACAGATACGCAGTATTTT
>TRBV7-9|.|TRBJ2-1|.
CASSPLDSPDNEQFF
TGTGCCAGCAGCCCGTTGGACAGTCCGGACAATGAGCAGTTCTTC
>TRBV7-8|.|TRBJ2-7|.
CASSLGPLVAYEQYF
TGTGCCAGCAGCTTAGGGCCACTAGTCGCGTACGAGCAGTACTTC